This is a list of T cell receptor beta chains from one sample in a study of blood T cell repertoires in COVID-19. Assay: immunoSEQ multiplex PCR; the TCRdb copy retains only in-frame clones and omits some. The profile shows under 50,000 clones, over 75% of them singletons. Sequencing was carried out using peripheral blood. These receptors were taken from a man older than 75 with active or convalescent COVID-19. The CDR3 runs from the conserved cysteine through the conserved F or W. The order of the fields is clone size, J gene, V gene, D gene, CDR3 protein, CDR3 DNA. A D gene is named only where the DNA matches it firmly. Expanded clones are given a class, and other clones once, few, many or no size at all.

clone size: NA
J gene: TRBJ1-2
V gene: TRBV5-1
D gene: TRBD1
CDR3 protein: CASSNGQGPGDYGYTF
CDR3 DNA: TGCGCCAGCAGCAACGGACAGGGGCCTGGGGACTATGGCTACACCTTC

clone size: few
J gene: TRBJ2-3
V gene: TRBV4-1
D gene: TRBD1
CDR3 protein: CASSQDMGTAPREDTQYF
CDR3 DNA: TGCGCCAGCAGCCAAGATATGGGGACAGCGCCCCGGGAAGATACGCAGTATTTT

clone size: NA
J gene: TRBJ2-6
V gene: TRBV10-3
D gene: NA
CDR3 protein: CAIKAGGTGANVLTF
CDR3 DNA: TGTGCCATCAAGGCAGGGGGGACTGGGGCCAACGTCCTGACTTTC

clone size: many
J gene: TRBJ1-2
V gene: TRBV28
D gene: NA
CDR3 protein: CASSTPDSYGYTF
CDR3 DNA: TGTGCCAGCAGTACCCCGGACTCCTATGGCTACACCTTC

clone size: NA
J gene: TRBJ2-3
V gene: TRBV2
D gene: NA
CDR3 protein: CASSDGRATSTDTQYF
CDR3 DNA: TGTGCCAGCAGTGACGGCAGGGCCACTAGCACAGATACGCAGTATTTT

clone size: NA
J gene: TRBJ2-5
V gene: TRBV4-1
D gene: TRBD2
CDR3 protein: CASSQVSGRTSQETQYF
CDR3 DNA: TGCGCCAGCAGCCAGGTTAGCGGGAGGACCTCCCAAGAGACCCAGTACTTC

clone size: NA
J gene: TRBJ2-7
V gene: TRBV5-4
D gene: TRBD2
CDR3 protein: CASSGRGRSEQYF
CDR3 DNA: TGTGCCAGCAGCGGGCGCGGGAGAAGCGAGCAGTACTTC

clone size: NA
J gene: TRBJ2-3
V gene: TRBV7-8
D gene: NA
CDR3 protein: CASSFSEGDTQYF
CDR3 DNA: TGTGCCAGCAGCTTCTCGGAGGGCGATACGCAGTATTTT

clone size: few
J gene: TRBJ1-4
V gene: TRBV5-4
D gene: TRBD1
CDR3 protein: CASSLGQGARSNEKLFF
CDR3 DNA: TGTGCCAGCAGCTTGGGACAGGGGGCGCGGTCTAATGAAAAACTGTTTTTT

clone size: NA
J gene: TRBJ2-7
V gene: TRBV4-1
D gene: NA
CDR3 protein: CASSQDIGDEQYF
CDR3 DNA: TGCGCCAGCAGCCAAGATATCGGGGACGAGCAGTACTTC

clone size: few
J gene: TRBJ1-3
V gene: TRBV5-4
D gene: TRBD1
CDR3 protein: CASSPDRVDGNTIYF
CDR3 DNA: TGTGCCAGCAGCCCGGACAGGGTGGATGGAAACACCATATATTTT

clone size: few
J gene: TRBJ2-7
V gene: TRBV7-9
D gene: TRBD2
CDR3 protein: CASSANLRLAIPYEQYF
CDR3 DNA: TGTGCCAGCAGCGCTAATTTGAGACTAGCAATACCCTACGAGCAGTACTTC

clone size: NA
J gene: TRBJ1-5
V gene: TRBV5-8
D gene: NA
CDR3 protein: CASSAGSSGRGPNQPQHF
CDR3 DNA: TGTGCCAGCAGCGCCGGGTCCTCTGGAAGGGGCCCCAATCAGCCCCAGCATTTT

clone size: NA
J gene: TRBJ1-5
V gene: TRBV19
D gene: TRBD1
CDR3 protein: CASSIGTGISQPQHF
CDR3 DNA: TGTGCCAGTAGTATTGGGACAGGAATATCTCAGCCCCAGCATTTT

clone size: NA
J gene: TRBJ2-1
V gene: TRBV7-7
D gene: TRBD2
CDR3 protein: CASSLELAGANEQFF
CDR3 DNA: TGTGCTAGCAGCTTAGAACTAGCGGGAGCCAATGAGCAGTTCTTC